Following are 28 T cell receptor beta chains from one sample sequenced in a study of blood T cell repertoires in COVID-19. Assay used: immunoSEQ multiplex PCR; TCRdb lists only in-frame clones, some missing. The sample records nearly 95,000 clones, 85% to 90% being singletons. The sample taken for sequencing was peripheral blood. The receptors were sampled from a human donor with active COVID-19. The donor label of this sample is uncertain.

J is TRBJ1-4 and V is TRBV6-2 or TRBV6-3; D is unclear. The CDR3 loop spans 19 amino acids. Trimming removed 4 bases from V and 1 base from J, with 22 bases in between. Looked up from germline, CDR1 is MNHEY and CDR2 is SVGEGT. The CDR3 region is CASSSSPAGDLRTNEKLFF. The CDR3, as DNA: TGTGCCAGCAGTTCCAGCCCAGCAGGCGACCTCCGAACTAATGAAAAACTGTTTTTT.

The chain employs TRBV28 and TRBJ1-5, with D possibly matching TRBD1 (6 bases). The CDR3 has 11 amino acids. Trimming took off 1 base at V and 15 bases at J, with 10 bases between the two ends. Germline loops: CDR1 MDHEN, CDR2 SYDVKM. CDR3 sequence: CASSLSQGRHF. CDR3 in DNA: TGTGCCAGCAGTTTATCGCAGGGGAGGCATTTT.

The V and J genes are TRBV11-2 and TRBJ1-5; D gene ambiguous. Germline V CDR1 and CDR2: SGHAT, FQNNGV. This CDR3 is 14 amino acids long. Between the trimmed V and J ends, which lost 5 bases and 1 base, there was a span of 9 bases. CDR3 sequence: CASSRTDSNQPQHF. The CDR3 DNA reads as TGTGCCAGCAGCCGAACAGACAGCAATCAGCCCCAGCATTTT.

The CDR3 DNA sequence: TGCGCCAGCAGCCAAGATAAGGAGACAGGGTGGAAGGGGACCCAGTACTTC. Amino acids: CASSQDKETGWKGTQYF. The rearrangement joins TRBV4-3 to TRBJ2-5, with 7 bases identical to TRBD1. After removal of 0 bases from V and 7 bases from J, the junction contained 14 bases not matched to a gene. The CDR3 consists of 17 residues. Germline CDR1 reads LGHNA; CDR2 reads YSLEER.

The chain couples TRBV3-1 (or the pseudogene TRBV3-2) to TRBJ2-1; 9 bases agree with TRBD2. In germline, CDR1 is LGHDT, CDR2 YNNKEL (reference sequence). Germline trimming cut 1 base from V and 12 bases from J; bases unmatched to any gene: 13. The CDR3 runs to 16 residues. The DNA of the CDR3 is TGTGCCAGCAGCCAAGGAGGGGGACTAGCAGTTGGGGTGCAGTTCTTC. This translates into CASSQGGGLAVGVQFF.

The chain couples TRBV7-2 to TRBJ2-5; TRBD2 matches at 8 bases. Germline lookup yields CDR1 SGHTA and CDR2 FQGNSA. This CDR3 contains 17 residues. V was clipped by 5 bases and J by 2 bases; unmatched bases: 13. The CDR3 DNA reads as TGTGCCAGCAGCCCGAAGCGGGGGCGCATAAAACAAGAGACCCAGTACTTC. Protein sequence: CASSPKRGRIKQETQYF.

The V and J genes are TRBV21-1 and TRBJ2-7; no DNA check was done on the table's D call, TRBD1. TRBV21-1 is reported as a pseudogene. The CDR3 spans 15 residues. The CDR3 loop reads CASRVMTGGSYEQYF. The CDR3, as DNA: TGTGCCAGCAGGGTCATGACAGGGGGGTCCTACGAGCAGTACTTC.

This clone was counted a single time. The sample holds other DNA sequences that translate to the same CDR3. The chain employs TRBV18 and TRBJ1-1; the D is unclear. V was shortened by 3 bases and J by 1 base, with 9 bases between the two germline ends. The CDR3 covers 14 residues. Per the germline V gene, CDR1 is KGHSH and CDR2 is LQKENI. CDR3: CASSPTVPNTEAFF. DNA of the CDR3: TGTGCCAGCTCACCTACGGTCCCGAACACTGAAGCTTTCTTT.

This clone was found a few times. This chain links TRBV28 with TRBJ1-6; D remains unclear. V was cut by 5 bases and J by 7 bases, with 9 bases left in between. Germline values: CDR1 MDHEN, CDR2 SYDVKM. The CDR3 length is 13 residues. CDR3 sequence (DNA): TGTGCCAGCAGTGACGACTGGAATTCACCCCTCCACTTT. Protein sequence: CASSDDWNSPLHF. The full variable domain, with the rest looked up from reference TRBV28 and TRBJ1-6, is DVKVTQSSRYLVKRTGEKVFLECVQDMDHENMFWYRQDPGLGLRLIYFSYDVKMKEKGDIPEGYSVSREKKERFSLILESASTNQTSMYLCASSDDWNSPLHFGNGTRLTVT.

The chain combines TRBV6-6 with TRBJ2-6; the D gene is possibly TRBD1 (5 bases). The germline CDR1 and CDR2 sequences are MNHNY and SVGAGI (reference sequence). V lost 4 bases to trimming and J lost 2 bases, with 9 bases between them. There are 15 residues in the CDR3. The CDR3: CASSLLGAGANVLTF. The CDR3 nucleotides read TGTGCCAGCAGTTTGTTAGGGGCTGGGGCCAACGTCCTGACTTTC.

The chain employs TRBV9 and TRBJ2-5; 8 bases are a match to TRBD2. The germline V gene encodes CDR1 SGDLS and CDR2 YYNGEE. Losses at the gene ends were 3 bases for V and 5 bases for J; bases not matched to a gene: 12. This CDR3 has 16 residues. CDR3 DNA sequence: TGTGCCAGCAGCGAAAAAGGAGCGGGGGTAGTTGAGACCCAGTACTTC. Its translation: CASSEKGAGVVETQYF.

This clone occurred once. The chain uses TRBV19 and TRBJ2-1, with D perhaps matching TRBD1 (5 bases). CDR1 and CDR2 from the germline V gene are LNHDA and SQIVND (reference sequence). Trimming left V 7 bases short and J 3 bases short, with 13 bases between. The CDR3 spans 14 residues. Here the CDR3 reads CASTTGGLYNEQFF. The CDR3 DNA is TGTGCCAGTACCACAGGTGGCCTCTACAATGAGCAGTTCTTC.

V and J are TRBV10-3 and TRBJ1-5; D call uncertain. Germline CDR1 reads ENHRY; CDR2 reads SYGVKD. CDR3 length: 12 residues. CDR3 residues: CALFGENQPQHF. CDR3 nucleotide sequence: TGTGCGTTATTCGGTGAGAATCAGCCCCAGCATTTT.

This clone was seen once. The V and J genes are TRBV9 and TRBJ2-2, with TRBD2 as a possible D gene (6 bases). CDR1 and CDR2 from the germline V gene are SGDLS and YYNGEE. There are 16 residues in the CDR3. The ends were cut back, 0 bases at V and 1 base at J, with 10 bases in the middle. The CDR3 loop reads CASSVDWGENTGELFF. CDR3 nucleotides: TGTGCCAGCAGCGTAGACTGGGGGGAGAACACCGGGGAGCTGTTTTTT.

The chain employs TRBV19 and TRBJ1-2, with 7 nucleotides matching TRBD1. CDR1 is LNHDA, CDR2 SQIVND, per germline (reference sequence). This CDR3 contains 14 residues. J lost 7 bases, V lost 2 bases, and 7 bases had no gene match. CDR3 residues: CASSIRGQKPGYTF. CDR3 coding DNA: TGTGCCAGTAGTATAAGGGGACAGAAGCCTGGCTACACCTTC.

The count of this clone is one. V is TRBV7-2 and J is TRBJ1-1, with 11 bases aligning to TRBD1. Germline V CDR1 and CDR2: SGHTA, FQGNSA. Losses at the gene ends were 4 bases for V and 4 bases for J; bases not matched to a gene: 8. This CDR3 region has 16 residues. CDR3 in amino acids: CASSSGTGGWVTEAFF. CDR3 bases: TGTGCCAGCAGCTCGGGGACAGGGGGATGGGTCACTGAAGCTTTCTTT.

The rearrangement uses TRBV3-1 (or the pseudogene TRBV3-2) and TRBJ1-1; 8 bases are a match to TRBD1. The CDR3 is 18 amino acids. J was trimmed by 1 base and V by 2 bases; bases with no gene match: 12. Germline V CDR1 and CDR2: LGHDT, YNNKEL (reference sequence). The CDR3 DNA reads TGTGCCAGCAGCCAACTTAGGTTCTCCGGACAGGGGAACACTGAAGCTTTCTTT. Translated: CASSQLRFSGQGNTEAFF.

The DNA of the CDR3 is TGTGCCACCAGTCATAGCGGGGACCACACAGGAGGTGAGCAGTTCTTC. It specifies CATSHSGDHTGGEQFF. The rearrangement joins TRBV15 to TRBJ2-1, with 8 bases that match TRBD2. J was trimmed by 9 bases and V by 6 bases; bases with no gene match: 16. Germline V CDR1 and CDR2: LNHNV, YYDKDF (reference sequence). The CDR3 sequence is 16 residues long.

The chain has TRBV28 and TRBJ1-2; D not certain. V was clipped by 6 bases and J by 10 bases, with 18 bases between them. Per the germline V gene, CDR1 is MDHEN and CDR2 is SYDVKM. CDR3 length: 13 amino acids. The DNA of the CDR3 is TGTGCCAGCAGGGAGGCCGGGCCCACTTACTACACCTTC. Its protein is CASREAGPTYYTF.

This chain links TRBV19 with TRBJ1-1; 8 bases are shared with TRBD1. CDR1 and CDR2 from the germline V gene are LNHDA and SQIVND (reference sequence). Trimming at V came to 6 bases and at J to 5 bases, leaving 2 bases not matched to a gene. The CDR3 length is 12 residues. DNA of the CDR3: TGTGCCAGTAGGACAGGGGAAACTGAAGCTTTCTTT. It translates to CASRTGETEAFF.

This chain connects TRBV4-3 to TRBJ2-1; 12 bases line up with TRBD1. The CDR3 is 15 residues long. Germline V gene sequence: CDR1 LGHNA, CDR2 YSLEER. V lost 3 bases to trimming and J lost 8 bases; unmatched junction nucleotides: 5. In DNA, the CDR3 is TGCGCCAGCAGCCAGGGACAGGGGGCACCCCATGAGCAGTTCTTC. This gives the protein CASSQGQGAPHEQFF.

This chain uses TRBV5-5 with TRBJ2-5, with TRBD2 matching 16 bases. Germline V gene lookup returns CDR1 SGHKS and CDR2 YYEKEE (reference sequence). Trimming cost V 2 bases and J 2 bases; bases outside gene matches: 9. The CDR3 length is 19 residues. Here the CDR3 reads CASSLPLGTSGGGQETQYF. The DNA of the CDR3 is TGTGCCAGCAGCTTACCCCTCGGGACTAGCGGGGGGGGACAAGAGACCCAGTACTTC.

V usage is TRBV19 and J usage is TRBJ2-5; the D gene is possibly TRBD1 (5 bases). Germline loops: CDR1 LNHDA, CDR2 SQIVND (reference sequence). Trimming removed 6 bases at V and 5 bases at J, with 22 bases between. CDR3 length: 16 amino acids. Here the CDR3 DNA reads TGTGCCAGTAGGCACCCGCCAGGGAAGGTATTTGAGACCCAGTACTTC. Translated, it gives CASRHPPGKVFETQYF.

The chain uses TRBV15 and TRBJ1-2, with 8 bases that match TRBD1. This CDR3 region has 16 residues. V dropped 1 base and J dropped 4; count of bases not matched to a gene: 8. Looked up from germline, CDR1 is LNHNV and CDR2 is YYDKDF (reference sequence). The DNA for the CDR3 is TGTGCCACCAGCAGAGCCCCGACAGGGGCTGTCTATGGCTACACCTTC. It encodes CATSRAPTGAVYGYTF.

The CDR3 DNA sequence: TGTGCCAGCAGCTTAAGGCGGTCGGCAGCCCGGAGCTCCTACAATGAGCAGTTCTTC. This encodes CASSLRRSAARSSYNEQFF. The V gene is TRBV11-2, the J gene TRBJ2-1, with D unclear. V lost 2 bases to trimming and J lost 0 bases, with 20 bases between them. The V gene's germline CDR1 is SGHAT and CDR2 FQNNGV. The CDR3 contains 19 residues. The whole variable domain, filled in from reference TRBV11-2 and TRBJ2-1, reads EAGVAQSPRYKIIEKRQSVAFWCNPISGHATLYWYQQILGQGPKLLIQFQNNGVVDDSQLPKDRFSAERLKGVDSTLKIQPAKLEDSAVYLCASSLRRSAARSSYNEQFFGPGTRLTVL.

This chain joins TRBV19 and TRBJ1-4, with TRBD1 matching 7 bases. The CDR3 runs to 14 residues. CDR1 and CDR2 (germline): LNHDA, SQIVND (reference sequence). V was clipped by 4 bases and J by 2 bases; unmatched bases: 1. The CDR3 nucleotides read TGTGCCAGTAGTACGACAGGGACTAATGAAAAACTGTTTTTT. Translation gives CASSTTGTNEKLFF.

This chain joins TRBV18 and TRBJ1-1; possible D gene TRBD1, 6 bases. Germline V gene lookup returns CDR1 KGHSH and CDR2 LQKENI. The CDR3 contains 15 residues. The V end lost 0 bases, the J end lost 1 base, and 9 bases lay between the germline ends. CDR3 sequence: CASSPPGTRNTEAFF. In DNA, the CDR3 is TGTGCCAGCTCACCACCCGGGACACGGAACACTGAAGCTTTCTTT.

The CDR3 region has the DNA TGTGCCAGCAGTTACGGGGGGGTCTTGGTGAACACTGAAGCTTTCTTT. Its translation is CASSYGGVLVNTEAFF. V and J are TRBV6-5 and TRBJ1-1; D may be TRBD1 (5 bases). Germline assignment: CDR1 MNHEY and CDR2 SVGAGI. V was pared by 2 bases and J by 0 bases, with 13 bases between. This CDR3 region has 16 residues.